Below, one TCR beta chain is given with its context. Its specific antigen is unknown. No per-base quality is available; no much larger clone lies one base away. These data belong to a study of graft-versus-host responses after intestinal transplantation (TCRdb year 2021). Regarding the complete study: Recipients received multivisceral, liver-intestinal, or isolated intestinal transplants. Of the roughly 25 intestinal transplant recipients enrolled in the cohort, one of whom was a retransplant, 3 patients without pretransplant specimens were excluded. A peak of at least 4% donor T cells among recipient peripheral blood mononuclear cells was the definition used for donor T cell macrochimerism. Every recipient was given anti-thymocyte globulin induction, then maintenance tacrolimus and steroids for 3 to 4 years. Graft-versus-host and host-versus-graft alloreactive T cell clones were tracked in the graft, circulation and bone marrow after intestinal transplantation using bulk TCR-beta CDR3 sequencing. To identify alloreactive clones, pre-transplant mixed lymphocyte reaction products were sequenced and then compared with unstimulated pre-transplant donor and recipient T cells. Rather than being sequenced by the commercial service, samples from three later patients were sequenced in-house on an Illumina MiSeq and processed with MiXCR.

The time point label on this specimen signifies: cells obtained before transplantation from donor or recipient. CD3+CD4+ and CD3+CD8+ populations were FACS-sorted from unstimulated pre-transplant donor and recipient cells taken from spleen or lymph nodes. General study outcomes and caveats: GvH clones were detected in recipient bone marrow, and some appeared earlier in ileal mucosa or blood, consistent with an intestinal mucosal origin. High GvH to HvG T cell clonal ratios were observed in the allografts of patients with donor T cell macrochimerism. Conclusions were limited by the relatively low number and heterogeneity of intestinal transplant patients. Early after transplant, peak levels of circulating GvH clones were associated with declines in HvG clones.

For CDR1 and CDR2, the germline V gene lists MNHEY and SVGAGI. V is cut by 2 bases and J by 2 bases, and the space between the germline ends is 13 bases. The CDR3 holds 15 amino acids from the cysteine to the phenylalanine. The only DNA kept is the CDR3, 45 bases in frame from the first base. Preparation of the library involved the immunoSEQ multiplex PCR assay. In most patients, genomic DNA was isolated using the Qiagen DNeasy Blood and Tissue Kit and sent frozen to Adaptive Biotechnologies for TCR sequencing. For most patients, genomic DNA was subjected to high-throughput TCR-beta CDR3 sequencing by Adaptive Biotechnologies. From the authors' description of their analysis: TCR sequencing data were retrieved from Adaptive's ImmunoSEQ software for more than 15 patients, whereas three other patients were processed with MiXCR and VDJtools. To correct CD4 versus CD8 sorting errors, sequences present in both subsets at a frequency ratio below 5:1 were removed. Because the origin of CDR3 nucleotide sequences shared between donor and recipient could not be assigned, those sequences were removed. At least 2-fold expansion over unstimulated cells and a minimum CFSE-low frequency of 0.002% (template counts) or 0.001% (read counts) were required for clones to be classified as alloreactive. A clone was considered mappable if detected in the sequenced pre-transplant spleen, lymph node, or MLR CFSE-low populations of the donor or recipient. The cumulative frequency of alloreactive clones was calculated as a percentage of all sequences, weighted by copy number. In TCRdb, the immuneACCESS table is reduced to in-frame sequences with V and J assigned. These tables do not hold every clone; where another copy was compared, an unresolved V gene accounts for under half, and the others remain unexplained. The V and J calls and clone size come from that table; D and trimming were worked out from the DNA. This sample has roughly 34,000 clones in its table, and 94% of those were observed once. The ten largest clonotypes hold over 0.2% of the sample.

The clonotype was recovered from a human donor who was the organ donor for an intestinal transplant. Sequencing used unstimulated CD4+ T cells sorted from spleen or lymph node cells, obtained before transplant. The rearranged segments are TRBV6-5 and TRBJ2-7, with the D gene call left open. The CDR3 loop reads CASSYAPGGTYEQYF. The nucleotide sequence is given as TGTGCCAGCAGTTACGCCCCGGGCGGTACCTACGAGCAGTACTTC.